This T cell receptor beta chain originates from a study of cytomegalovirus exposure and HLA in healthy donors (dated by TCRdb to about 2017). Looking at the study overall: In an earlier analysis of several hundred of the donors, around 300 Gb of sequence data and some 100 million unique TCR beta sequences from about 179 million T cells were reported. The genetic ancestry cluster associated with self-reported Caucasian donors included roughly four fifths of the approximately 430 genotyped donors. A later genetic analysis used genome-wide SNP genotypes for about three fifths of the 666 donors, treating that subset as a discovery cohort. Donor age, sex, ethnicity and CMV serostatus were collected together with the repertoire data. An earlier analysis of 587 of the donors used high-throughput TCR beta sequencing to judge whether each TCR beta V gene segment behaved as functional or pseudogenic. Typing coverage differed by locus: A, B, C, DRB1 and DQB1 were typed in about 629-640 donors, DQA1 in about 500, DPA1 in some 600, and DPB1 in just under 480. To predict cytomegalovirus infection status, the study combined high-throughput TCR immunosequencing, statistical association of individual TCRs with disease status, and machine learning. Besides the first cohort of 666 subjects, a separate validation cohort made up of 90 to 150 different subjects was used. An early release that covered 640 HLA-typed donors contained approximately 320 gigabases of sequencing data and around 85 million unique TCR sequences. The study used immunosequencing to profile the T cell repertoires of several hundred subjects and linked those repertoires to cytomegalovirus serostatus. In the later analysis, no new phenotypic data were used to find candidate immune exposures; instead, reliance was placed on TCR beta sequences and their occurrence across donors. Roughly 5 DR-DQ haplotypes were treated as single units for association and clustering because of strong linkage in the cohort. The study aimed to test whether signatures of past pathogen exposure could be identified by cataloging public T cell receptors. In a later analysis, previously published TCR beta repertoires from fewer than 750 donors were re-analyzed and high-resolution HLA genotyping was added so that TCR occurrence patterns could be studied. On average, roughly 240,000 unique TCR beta nucleotide sequences were sequenced per donor among a few hundred genotyped donors of the cohort, with approximately 18% of those sequences being non-productive. Class I and class II HLA loci were covered by the typing at four-digit resolution. Every repertoire in the discovery cohort had been generated on one and the same sequencing platform.

The investigation overall reported the following: Because counts were too low, under 20 rarely observed V segments, including chromosome 9 orphons, were left out of the earlier analysis of a few hundred of the donors. In vitro tests confirmed that three of the cytomegalovirus-associated TCR beta chains recognize cytomegalovirus antigens. In an earlier analysis of 587 of the donors, most TCR beta V segments appeared in productive rearrangements about 90% or about 30% of the time, broadly matching IMGT annotations. Only TCR beta chains were sequenced in this cohort, and the absence of alpha or paired-chain data limited detectable features. The presence/absence analyses assumed that sequencing depth was roughly uniform across donors, and that assumption may not be true. According to a later analysis, TCR association rates differed among HLA loci, with DRB1 alleles showing the most associated TCRs and HLA-C alleles showing the fewest. While some public TCRs were present in many individuals, most TCR sequences turned up only very rarely across donors. A further reported finding was that TCR beta sequences accurately predicted the HLA-A and HLA-B alleles for most subjects in the first cohort. In both the original and validation cohorts, the classifier was reported to diagnose cytomegalovirus status with high specificity and sensitivity. Linkage disequilibrium might explain the correlated functional status among segregating V segments, but an unknown experimental factor could not be ruled out. Because the 87-base-pair reads could not distinguish some IMGT-functional V segments, including TRBV6-2 and TRBV6-3, those segments were excluded. In a later analysis, some 17,000 TCR beta sequences were associated with specific HLA alleles at a false discovery rate of 0.05. A cluster of highly shared sequence variants was judged likely to be a technical artifact of the sequencing pipeline. HLA typing was unavailable for some donors at each locus, so association tests used only the typed subset. Assigning TCR associations to individual alleles was difficult when HLA alleles, especially DR and DQ, strongly co-occurred. The study listed 150 to 200 TCR beta chains as associated with cytomegalovirus. In a later analysis, HLA-associated TCR beta chains showed more clonal expansion and lower generation probabilities than non-associated chains that were equally common. Most CMV-associated TCR beta chains appeared to be HLA-restricted in a later analysis, and the HLA associations seemed to be driven largely by CMV exposure. For the cohort, immune exposure information was limited to CMV serostatus. Several of the top co-occurrence clusters appeared to be linked to parvovirus B19, influenza, CMV and Epstein-Barr virus, according to a later analysis. A later genetic analysis associated a missense DCLRE1C variant with V-gene and J-gene trimming of TCR beta chains, and an independent cohort replicated the association. According to a later genetic analysis, donors in an Asian-associated ancestry cluster had fewer N-insertions in productive TCRs than the approximately 690-donor mean. The authors suggested that the approach could potentially be extended to other disease states and immunological phenotypes.

Of note for this clone: The target of this receptor is not known. No per-base quality is available; no much larger clone lies one base away.

The cohort consisted of 600 or so healthy bone marrow donors. At the time of sampling, every cohort member was nominally healthy, though immune exposures that went unrecorded were likely present. The donor tested CMV seronegative, placing the donor among the approximately 360 seronegative members of the cohort. A peripheral blood sample was collected from each donor, and TCR beta sequencing was performed on peripheral blood mononuclear cells. The Qiagen DNeasy Blood Extraction Kit was used to extract genomic DNA from the blood cell samples. There are 13 amino acids in the CDR3, from cysteine to phenylalanine inclusive. Only CDR3 DNA remains: 39 bases, in frame from the first base. Looking up the germline V gene (reference sequence) yields CDR1 SGHNT and CDR2 YYREEE. V drops 4 bases and J drops 0 bases, leaving 8 bases in between. The library was prepared using the immunoSEQ multiplex PCR assay. For the multiplex PCR, a mixture combining 60 forward primers for TCR Vbeta segments and 13 reverse primers for TCR Jbeta segments was used. Amplification of the CDR3 region of rearranged TCR beta genes was performed with a multiplex PCR assay on genomic DNA. The Illumina HiSeq System was used to sequence the amplified TCR beta libraries as 87-base-pair reads. The original pipeline was this. A later analysis counted 75 million to 100 million unique TCR beta chains across the 550 to 700 repertoires, and roughly 10 million of these chains were shared by at least two donors. Raw reads were error-corrected and collapsed into unique sequences by a nearest-neighbor algorithm in which closely related sequences were merged to remove PCR and sequencing errors. CDR3 sequences were aligned to IMGT reference sequences to assign V, D and J gene segments. For a sequence to be retained, a match of at least six nucleotides to both a V gene segment and a J gene segment was required. Rearrangements were classified as productive when the CDR3 lacked stop codons and remained in frame with V and J, and all other rearrangements were classified as non-productive. CDR3 was defined according to IMGT convention as the region running from the second conserved V-encoded cysteine to the conserved J-encoded phenylalanine. Sequences without an unambiguous match to a single V gene segment were excluded from the earlier analysis of 587 of the donors. An earlier analysis of 587 of the donors classified V segments as functional when productive rearrangements were above 56.7% and as segregating when the standard deviation between donors was above 5%. To diagnose cytomegalovirus status from the catalog of TCR beta chain sequences, a statistical classification framework was built. V and J gene assignment, in a later analysis, came from comparing TCR nucleotide sequences with IMGT/GENE-DB human TR gene sequences. In a later analysis, CDR3 sequences and most-parsimonious VDJ recombination scenarios were assigned using the TCRdist pipeline. In a later analysis, every TCR beta chain was defined by the combination of its CDR3 amino acid sequence and its V-gene family, and reads without a unique V-gene family were dropped. In a later analysis, 450 to 600 highly shared, low-generation-probability nucleotide sequences were removed to address suspected cross-contamination and a sequencing artifact. In a later analysis, a clonal expansion index was calculated for each public chain from normalized within-repertoire ranks of inferred template counts. Generation probabilities in a later analysis came from a VDJ recombination model fitted to out-of-frame rearrangements, and those results were checked against IGoR. In a later analysis, hypergeometric tests were used to score TCR-TCR, TCR-HLA and TCR-CMV co-occurrence, with a repertoire-size bias correction applied to TCR pairs. False discovery rates were estimated in a later analysis by permuting HLA or CMV assignments 20 times. In a later analysis, co-occurring TCRs were grouped using DBSCAN, and TCRdist sequence similarity was added for clustering within HLA-allele-positive subsets. For co-occurrence clustering, repertoires with fewer than 30,000 or more than 120,000 public chains were excluded, along with several repertoires with anomalous nucleotide sharing. Entries here come from immuneACCESS through TCRdb and include only in-frame sequences with V and J called. Some clones fail to appear in such tables; in the studies checked, an unresolved V gene covers under half of the shortfall, and the cause of the remainder is unknown. The DNA gave D and trimming, while V, J and clone size come from that table. Present in this sample are about 200,000 clones, about 85% of which were seen just once. Of the sample, 1% to 1.4% falls within the top ten clones.

The receptor comes from a boy between 2 and 10 years old in good health and CMV-seronegative. This sequence uses TRBV5-4 and TRBJ2-7, with no confidently assigned D gene. Sample: PBMCs. In nucleotide form, the sequence is TGTGCCAGCAGCCCACAACACTCCTACGAGCAGTACTTC. Its translation reads: CASSPQHSYEQYF.